This T cell receptor (beta chain) was identified in a study of radiation and T cells in renal cell carcinoma. Overall study context: Nephrectomy followed 15 Gy stereotactic body radiation by 4 weeks.

The time point was: blood 2 weeks post-SBRT. Treatment reported: 15 Gy SBRT to primary tumor, nephrectomy 4 weeks later. The protocol was immunoSEQ multiplex PCR, while the TCRdb copy is restricted to in-frame clones and leaves out a portion. The table shows about 130,000 clones, with over 75% occurring only once. This CDR3 contains 15 residues. V lost 3 bases to trimming and J lost 3 bases; unmatched junction nucleotides: 6. Germline V lookup: CDR1 MRHNA, CDR2 SNTAGT. This rearrangement joins TRBV6-4 to TRBJ2-7, with TRBD2 identical over 9 bases. The receptor comes from a man aged 45-60 years with renal cell carcinoma. The material was blood, obtained from a patient whose treatment included radiotherapy and nephrectomy. The CDR3 is CASSEGAGGHYEQYF. Here the CDR3 DNA reads TGTGCCAGCAGTGAAGGAGCGGGAGGTCACTACGAGCAGTACTTC.